These 3 T cell receptor beta chains were sequenced from one sample in a study of T-cell reconstitution after alpha-beta-depleted transplantation in children. Construction of the TCRbeta library involved unique molecular identifiers. MiXCR was run by TCRdb on the PCR reads, yielding one entry per CDR3 protein. The data show fewer than 700,000 distinct CDR3 sequences, with roughly 13% seen just once and roughly 2.3% held by the top ten. The input for sequencing was PBMCs, mostly from graft donor cells, taken 360 days after TCRalphabeta/CD19-depleted stem cell transplant. The receptors shown here come from a male patient between 5 and 17 years old who had a stem cell transplant for acute myeloid leukemia, so the T cells may come from the graft donor.

This clonotype came up many times. The chain combines TRBV28 with TRBJ2-1; tentative D call: TRBD2 (5 bases). The length of the CDR3 is 14 residues. The V end lost 6 bases, the J end lost 9 bases, and 18 bases lay between the germline ends. Germline CDR1 is MDHEN and CDR2 is SYDVKM. CDR3 loop: CASRPHKYRGEQFF. The CDR3 DNA follows: TGTGCCAGCAGACCCCACAAGTATCGGGGTGAGCAGTTCTTC.

This clonotype was counted ten times or more. This chain connects TRBV12-3 or TRBV12-4 to TRBJ2-1; possibly TRBD2 for D (6 bases). V dropped 3 bases and J dropped 8 bases, with 14 bases sitting between them. The CDR3 has 14 amino acids. In DNA form, the CDR3 reads TGTGCCAGCAGTTTCTACGGGAGAGTAGATGAGCAGTTCTTC. Its translation: CASSFYGRVDEQFF.

This clonotype was observed many times. The chain's CDR3 is CASSFRGLPPTNEKLFF. DNA of the CDR3: TGTGCCAGCAGTTTCAGGGGCCTGCCACCCACTAATGAAAAACTGTTTTTT. The rearrangement uses TRBV28 and TRBJ1-4, with a tentative D call TRBD1 (6 bases). V lost 3 bases to trimming and J lost 2 bases, with 16 bases between them. Per germline, CDR1 MDHEN and CDR2 SYDVKM. The CDR3 covers 17 residues.